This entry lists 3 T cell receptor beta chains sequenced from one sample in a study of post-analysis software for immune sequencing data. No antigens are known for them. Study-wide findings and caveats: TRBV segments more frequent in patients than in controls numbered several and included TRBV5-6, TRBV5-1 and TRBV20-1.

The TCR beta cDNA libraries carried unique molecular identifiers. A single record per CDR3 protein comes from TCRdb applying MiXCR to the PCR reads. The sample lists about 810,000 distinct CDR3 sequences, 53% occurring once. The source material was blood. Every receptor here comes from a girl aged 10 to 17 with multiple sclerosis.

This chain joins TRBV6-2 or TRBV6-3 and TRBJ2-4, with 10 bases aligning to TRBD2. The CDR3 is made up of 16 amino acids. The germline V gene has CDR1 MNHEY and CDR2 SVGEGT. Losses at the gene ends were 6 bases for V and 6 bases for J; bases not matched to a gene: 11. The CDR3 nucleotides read TGTGCCAGCAGCCCCTCCCTAGCGGGAGTAGCAAACATTCAGTACTTC. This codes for CASSPSLAGVANIQYF.

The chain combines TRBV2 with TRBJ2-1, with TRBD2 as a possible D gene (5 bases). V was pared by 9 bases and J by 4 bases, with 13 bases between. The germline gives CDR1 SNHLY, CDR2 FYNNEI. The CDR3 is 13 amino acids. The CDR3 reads CARRESRYNEQFF. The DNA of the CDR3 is TGTGCCAGACGGGAAAGCAGATACAATGAGCAGTTCTTC.

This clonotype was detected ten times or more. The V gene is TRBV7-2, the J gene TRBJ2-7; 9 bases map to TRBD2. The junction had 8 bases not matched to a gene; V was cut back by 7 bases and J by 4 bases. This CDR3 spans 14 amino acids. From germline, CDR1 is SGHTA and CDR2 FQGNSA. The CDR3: CASTTASGEYEQYF. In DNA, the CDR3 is TGTGCCAGCACCACGGCTAGCGGGGAATACGAGCAGTACTTC. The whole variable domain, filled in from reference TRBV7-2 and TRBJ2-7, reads GAGVSQSPSNKVTEKGKDVELRCDPISGHTALYWYRQSLGQGLEFLIYFQGNSAPDKSGLPSDRFSAERTGGSVSTLTIQRTQQEDSAVYLCASTTASGEYEQYFGPGTRLTVT.